This T cell receptor beta chain was sequenced for a study of blood T cell repertoires in COVID-19. The CDR3 is made up of 19 amino acids. J was trimmed by 2 bases and V by 4 bases; bases with no gene match: 13. Looked up from germline, CDR1 is LGHDT and CDR2 is YNNKEL (reference sequence). Method: immunoSEQ multiplex PCR; TCRdb's copy keeps in-frame clones and lacks some. The table shows around 400,000 clones, with around 87% occurring only once. The genes are TRBV3-1 (or the pseudogene TRBV3-2) and TRBJ2-3; 12 bases line up with TRBD2. The TCR comes from a woman aged 25 to 45 with COVID-19, enrolled during active disease. The source material was peripheral blood. CDR3 nucleotides: TGTGCCAGCAGCCGGAGACTAGCGGGAGTCTGGGGGCCCACAGATACGCAGTATTTT. It yields the protein CASSRRLAGVWGPTDTQYF.